These 15 T cell receptor beta chains originate from one sample sequenced in a study of blood T cells in healthy people across ages (dated by TCRdb to between 2015 and 2017). The receptor library was made with 5' RACE. Sequencing relied on an Illumina HiSeq 2500. A second PCR of roughly 7 to 11 cycles was performed with a sample-barcoded 5' primer and a J-beta primer mix. Clones were called with MiXCR by TCRdb after fastp trimmed the public reads at Q25, and only in-frame beta chains were retained. One record per CDR3 amino acid sequence lists the most common genes and DNA. The sample contains about 1.8 million distinct CDR3 sequences, around 50% of them found a single time. The ten largest clonotypes hold 2.1% of the sample. The sample comprised blood. The receptors were gathered from a woman aged 40 to 55 in good health.

The count of this clonotype is one. The CDR3 coding sequence is TGTGCCAGCACCCACGGGCTAGCGGCCTACCAAGAGACCCAGTACTTC. This codes for CASTHGLAAYQETQYF. V and J are TRBV28 and TRBJ2-5, with 7 bases matching TRBD2. CDR3 size: 16 residues. The germline V gene encodes CDR1 MDHEN and CDR2 SYDVKM. V lost 7 bases and J lost 0; bases outside the gene matches: 11.

There are a few counts of this clonotype. The V gene is TRBV10-3, the J gene TRBJ2-3; 10 bases are shared with TRBD2. Germline lookup yields CDR1 ENHRY and CDR2 SYGVKD. After removal of 3 bases from V and 5 bases from J, the junction contained 8 bases not matched to a gene. The CDR3 loop spans 16 amino acids. The CDR3 reads CAISDGSGGLGDTQYF. The CDR3, as DNA: TGTGCCATCAGTGACGGTAGCGGGGGGCTGGGAGATACGCAGTATTTT.

The chain couples TRBV5-2 to TRBJ2-6; the D segment call TRBD2 is taken from the table without a DNA check. TRBV5-2 is recorded as a pseudogene. This CDR3 is 18 amino acids long. The CDR3, as DNA: TGTGCCAGCAACTTAACCAGCGGGGTAAGCTCTGGGGCCAACGTCCTGACTTTC. It yields the protein CASNLTSGVSSGANVLTF.

Note on this clonotype: At one of its ends the junction is not consistent with the germline gene, which may arise from a read error. This rearrangement joins TRBV7-2 to TRBJ2-3; 11 bases are a match to TRBD2. CDR3 length: 16 residues. Germline V lookup: CDR1 SGHTA, CDR2 FQGNSA. The CDR3 loop reads CASILATSGAVFAQYF. In nucleotides, the CDR3 is TGTGCCAGCATCTTAGCGACTAGCGGGGCTGTTTTCGCGCAGTATTTT.

CDR3 nucleotide sequence: TGCAGTGCTAGAGCTCGCTCCTACAATGAGCAGTTCTTC. It translates to CSARARSYNEQFF. V is TRBV20-1 and J is TRBJ2-1; unclear D gene. Germline V gene sequence: CDR1 DFQATT, CDR2 SNEGSKA (reference sequence). V lost 1 base and J lost 0, with 4 bases in between. This CDR3 has 13 residues.

The chain joins TRBV18 to TRBJ1-4; D unresolved. CDR1 KGHSH and CDR2 LQKENI come from the germline V gene. V shed 3 bases and J shed 4 bases, with 3 bases lying between them. CDR3 size: 12 residues. CDR3 region: CASSPNNEKLFF. The CDR3 region has the DNA TGTGCCAGCTCACCCAATAATGAAAAACTGTTTTTT.

This clonotype occurred a few times. The chain combines TRBV6-5 with TRBJ1-5; 8 positions match TRBD1. Germline lookup yields CDR1 MNHEY and CDR2 SVGAGI. This CDR3 contains 14 residues. J lost 4 bases, V lost 6 bases, and 5 bases had no gene match. As DNA, the CDR3 is TGTGCCAGCAGCGTGACAGGGGTAAATCAGCCCCAGCATTTT. Protein sequence: CASSVTGVNQPQHF.

With respect to this clonotype: One end of the junction fails to match germline, which may point to a read error. V is TRBV5-1 and J is TRBJ2-5; D perhaps matches TRBD2 (6 bases). Per germline, CDR1 SGHRS and CDR2 YFSETQ. This CDR3 contains 13 residues. CDR3 sequence (DNA): TGTGCCAGCAACCCGGGACTTGGGGAGACCCAGTACTTC. Translated: CASNPGLGETQYF.

This chain links TRBV5-1 with TRBJ1-1, with D possibly matching TRBD1 (6 bases). CDR3 length equals 15 residues. Germline V CDR1 and CDR2: SGHRS, YFSETQ. V lost 5 bases and J lost 1, with 15 bases in between. CDR3 loop: CASSLTTGRNTEAFF. CDR3 coding DNA: TGCGCCAGCAGTTTGACCACAGGGAGGAACACTGAAGCTTTCTTT.

The sample holds a few counts of this clonotype. This chain uses TRBV12-3 or TRBV12-4 with TRBJ2-1; 10 positions match TRBD2. The CDR3 is made up of 16 amino acids. Trimming took 8 bases from V and 4 from J; bases not matched to a gene: 11. The CDR3 DNA reads TGTGCCAGCGGACCCCCGCTAGCGGGGGTTTACAATGAGCAGTTCTTC. Amino acid sequence: CASGPPLAGVYNEQFF.

The chain combines TRBV15 with TRBJ2-1; D ambiguous. The CDR3 has 15 amino acids. Germline V gene lookup returns CDR1 LNHNV and CDR2 YYDKDF (reference sequence). V was pared by 0 bases and J by 6 bases, with 12 bases between. The CDR3 sequence is CATSRDLDFSNEQFF. The CDR3, as DNA: TGTGCCACCAGCAGAGATCTAGACTTCTCCAATGAGCAGTTCTTC.

This chain links TRBV2 with TRBJ1-2; D not resolved. The ends were cut back, 6 bases at V and 4 bases at J, with 18 bases in the middle. Germline V gene sequence: CDR1 SNHLY, CDR2 FYNNEI. This CDR3 comprises 15 residues. This chain's CDR3 is CASSEGNSGFYGYTF. For the CDR3, the DNA is TGTGCCAGCAGCGAGGGTAATTCGGGGTTCTATGGCTACACCTTC.

This clonotype was detected a few times. V and J are TRBV28 and TRBJ1-2; D remains unclear. The germline V gene encodes CDR1 MDHEN and CDR2 SYDVKM. The CDR3 is 13 amino acids. Trimming took off 7 bases at V and 3 bases at J, with 12 bases between the two ends. The CDR3 nucleotides are TGTGCCAGCACTGACTCCCTTGACTATGGCTACACCTTC. Translated, it gives CASTDSLDYGYTF.

In its sample, this clonotype was seen many times. The chain employs TRBV2 and TRBJ2-4; D remains ambiguous. The germline V gene has CDR1 SNHLY and CDR2 FYNNEI. CDR3 length equals 11 residues. The V gene lost 6 bases and the J gene lost 3 bases, with 3 bases spanning the gap. CDR3 bases: TGTGCCAGCAGCGGCAAAAACATTCAGTACTTC. Encoded protein: CASSGKNIQYF.

The CDR3 spells CASSPRTGGNMGREQFF. CDR3 DNA: TGTGCCAGCAGCCCTCGGACAGGGGGGAATATGGGTCGTGAGCAGTTCTTC. The chain links TRBV7-6 to TRBJ2-1; TRBD1 aligns across 10 bases. V lost 5 bases, J lost 9 bases, and 16 bases stayed unmatched. The V gene's germline CDR1 is SGHVS and CDR2 FNYEAQ. This CDR3 is built from 17 residues.